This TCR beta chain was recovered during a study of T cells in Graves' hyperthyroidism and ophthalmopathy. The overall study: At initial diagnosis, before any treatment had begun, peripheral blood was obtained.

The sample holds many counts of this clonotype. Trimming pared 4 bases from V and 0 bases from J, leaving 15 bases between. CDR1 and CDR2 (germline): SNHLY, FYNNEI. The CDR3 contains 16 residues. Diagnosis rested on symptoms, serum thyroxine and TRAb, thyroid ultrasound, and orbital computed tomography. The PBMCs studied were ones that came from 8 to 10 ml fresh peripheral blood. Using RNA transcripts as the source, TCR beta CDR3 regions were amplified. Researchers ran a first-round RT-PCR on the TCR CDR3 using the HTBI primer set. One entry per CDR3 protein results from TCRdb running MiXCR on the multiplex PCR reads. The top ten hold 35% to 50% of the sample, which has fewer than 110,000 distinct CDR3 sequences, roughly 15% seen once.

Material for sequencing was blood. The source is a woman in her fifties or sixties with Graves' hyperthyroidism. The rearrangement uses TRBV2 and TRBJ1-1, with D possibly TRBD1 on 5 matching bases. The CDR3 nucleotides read TGTGCCAGCAGTGTTTGGGGGGGTCTATTGAACACTGAAGCTTTCTTT. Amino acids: CASSVWGGLLNTEAFF. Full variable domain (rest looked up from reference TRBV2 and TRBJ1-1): EPEVTQTPSHQVTQMGQEVILRCVPISNHLYFYWYRQILGQKVEFLVSFYNNEISEKSEIFDDQFSVERPDGSNFTLKIRSTKLEDSAMYFCASSVWGGLLNTEAFFGQGTRLTVV.